This T cell receptor (beta chain) was retrieved from a study of T cell repertoires in cytomegalovirus infection (dated by TCRdb to 2018 to 2020). Turning to the overall study: The HLA type of each donor mattered for the analysis, because public TCR beta signatures pointed to carriage of CMV infection along with the matching HLA type. Summary of the overall study and its limitations: The ex vivo response was dominated by HLA-C-restricted CMV-specific TCR beta clonotypes, which also provided the single most frequent clonotype in two of eight donors. In both this cohort and an independent roughly 400-donor cohort, the cumulative frequency of public TCR beta family members distinguished carriers of CMV infection plus the relevant HLA type.

Sequencing used an Illumina HiSeq 1500. TCRdb passed the public sequencing reads through fastp at Q25 and MiXCR, retaining productive beta sequences. Every entry covers one CDR3 protein and lists the most common genes and DNA from its rows. The sample has 630,000 or so distinct CDR3 sequences on record, approximately 24% of them singletons. The top ten clones comprise roughly 8% of the sample. In its sample, this clonotype was seen a few times. No antigen is known for it. Base quality data are lacking; no much larger clone is found one base away. The CDR3 spans 15 residues, from the cysteine through the phenylalanine. Only the CDR3 DNA stays, 45 bases, in frame from base 1. Clipping removes 8 bases from V and 9 bases from J, with 15 as the unmatched junction base count. CDR1 and CDR2 were assigned from the germline V gene as MGHRA and YSYEKL.

The chain employs TRBV4-1 and TRBJ2-1, and 8 junction bases match TRBD2. The specimen was CD8+ T cells from PBMCs. The origin of this receptor is a human donor in good health (CMV status not recorded). Some clones in this sample may be carry-over from other donors' samples. The DNA is as follows: TGCGCCAGCGCCACCCGGGGGGGAGGGGATACTGAGCAGTTCTTC. Its protein product is CASATRGGGDTEQFF.